These 25 T cell receptor beta chains were all obtained from the same sample, sequenced in a study of post-analysis software for immune sequencing data. General observations from the study: In patients, about five TRBV segments were more frequent than in controls, with TRBV5-6, TRBV5-1 and TRBV20-1 among them.

These receptors have no known antigen. TCR beta libraries were prepared from cDNA with unique molecular identifiers. TCRdb processed the PCR reads anew with MiXCR; each CDR3 protein has one entry. The table has about 820,000 distinct CDR3 sequences, about 57% seen once. What was sequenced was blood. These TCRs come from a girl aged 10 to 17 with multiple sclerosis.

The chain employs TRBV6-2 or TRBV6-3 and TRBJ1-1; D might be TRBD1 (6 bases). The CDR3 covers 13 residues. V lost 7 bases and J 1 base, leaving 10 bases between the germline ends. Germline loops: CDR1 MNHEY, CDR2 SVGEGT. The CDR3 sequence is CASILQGNTEAFF. The CDR3 DNA sequence: TGTGCCAGCATCCTACAGGGGAACACTGAAGCTTTCTTT.

The chain recombines TRBV20-1 with TRBJ1-1; D possibly corresponds to TRBD1 (6 bases). Trimming removed 0 bases from V and 1 base from J, with 12 bases in between. The CDR3 is 15 residues long. Germline V gives CDR1 DFQATT, CDR2 SNEGSKA (reference sequence). Written as DNA, the CDR3 is TGCAGTGCTAGAGAATTGGGGGCAGGGAACACTGAAGCTTTCTTT. This codes for CSARELGAGNTEAFF.

The chain uses TRBV29-1 and TRBJ2-3, with a tentative D call TRBD1 (5 bases). The CDR3 covers 15 residues. Germline assignment: CDR1 SQVTM and CDR2 ANQGSEA. Trimming took off 5 bases at V and 0 bases at J, with 15 bases between the two ends. The CDR3 DNA is TGCAGCGTTTACCTGAAATGGGGCAGCACAGATACGCAGTATTTT. Residues: CSVYLKWGSTDTQYF.

The rearrangement uses TRBV18 and TRBJ2-3; D might be TRBD1 or TRBD2, each matching 5 bases. This CDR3 is 16 amino acids long. Germline V lookup: CDR1 KGHSH, CDR2 LQKENI. Between the trimmed V and J ends, which lost 3 bases and 0 bases, there was a span of 13 bases. The DNA for the CDR3 is TGTGCCAGCTCACCCGGGGCCTTAGGAAGCACAGATACGCAGTATTTT. This codes for CASSPGALGSTDTQYF.

The chain couples TRBV7-9 to TRBJ2-7; the D gene is possibly TRBD2 (5 bases). Germline CDR1 and CDR2: SEHNR and FQNEAQ (reference sequence). The CDR3 extends over 15 amino acids. Trimming pared 5 bases from V and 7 bases from J, leaving 21 bases between. This CDR3 reads CASSRMVGLLGEQYF. The CDR3 region has the DNA TGTGCCAGCAGCCGAATGGTCGGACTCCTGGGGGAGCAGTACTTC.

Concerning this clonotype: One end of the junction fails to match germline, which may point to a read error. V gene TRBV20-1 combines with J gene TRBJ1-4; 9 positions agree with TRBD1. From germline, CDR1 is DFQATT and CDR2 SNEGSKA (reference sequence). The CDR3 totals 16 residues. CDR3 sequence: CSAKPGQGLTNEKLFF. In DNA, the CDR3 is TGCAGTGCTAAGCCGGGACAGGGTCTCACTAACGAAAAACTGTTTTTT.

The V and J genes are TRBV20-1 and TRBJ2-7; 7 nucleotides match TRBD1. Germline V lookup: CDR1 DFQATT, CDR2 SNEGSKA (reference sequence). This CDR3 spans 15 amino acids. With V trimmed by 6 bases and J by 0 bases, 11 bases remained unmatched. In DNA, the CDR3 is TGCAGTGCCAAGAGACAGGGCGGAATCTCCTACGAGCAGTACTTC. Amino acid sequence: CSAKRQGGISYEQYF.

A few counts support this clonotype. The rearrangement uses TRBV29-1 and TRBJ2-4, with a possible D match to TRBD2 (6 bases). The J call is doubtful: the DNA matches TRBJ2-5 better. This CDR3 contains 13 residues. Per germline, CDR1 SQVTM and CDR2 ANQGSEA. CDR3 amino acids: CSVAPLGGETQYF. The CDR3 DNA follows: TGCAGCGTCGCACCATTGGGGGGAGAGACCCAGTACTTC.

The chain recombines TRBV20-1 with TRBJ2-7; D gene ambiguous. The J call could be wrong; TRBJ2-5 is a better fit for the DNA end. CDR3 length: 14 residues. The germline V gene has CDR1 DFQATT and CDR2 SNEGSKA (reference sequence). CDR3 residues: CSALRIRFGETQYF. DNA for the CDR3: TGCAGTGCTCTTAGGATTCGATTCGGCGAGACCCAGTACTTC.

This clonotype was counted a single time. The CDR3 is CASSGGGRGDQPQHF. The CDR3 DNA reads as TGTGCCAGCAGTGGGGGGGGACGGGGCGATCAGCCCCAGCATTTT. The rearrangement joins TRBV6-6 to TRBJ1-5; weak D call: TRBD1 (5 bases). The CDR3 consists of 15 residues. Germline loops: CDR1 MNHNY, CDR2 SVGAGI (reference sequence). V was trimmed by 5 bases and J by 5 bases, leaving 16 bases between them.

This clonotype was recorded a few times. The chain links TRBV5-6 to TRBJ2-6; D unclear. The V gene's germline CDR1 is SGHDT and CDR2 YYEEEE. This CDR3 spans 17 amino acids. The V end lost 3 bases, the J end lost 0 bases, and 13 bases lay between the germline ends. CDR3: CASSSPGISSGANVLTF. CDR3 in DNA: TGTGCCAGCAGCTCTCCGGGCATTAGCTCTGGGGCCAACGTCCTGACTTTC.

This clonotype showed up just a few times. The rearrangement uses TRBV29-1 and TRBJ2-1; D is unresolved. Deletions cut 7 bases from V and 9 bases from J, with 16 bases between. This CDR3 is built from 12 residues. CDR1 and CDR2 from the germline V gene are SQVTM and ANQGSEA. CDR3 coding DNA: TGCAGCGCCCGACTCAGGCCTGTTGAGCAGTTCTTC. Its translation is CSARLRPVEQFF.

This chain uses TRBV15 with TRBJ2-5; D is possibly TRBD2 (5 bases). CDR3 length: 13 residues. Germline loops: CDR1 LNHNV, CDR2 YYDKDF (reference sequence). V was cut by 8 bases and J by 3 bases, with 13 bases left in between. CDR3 sequence reads: CATRAPSKETQYF. The CDR3 bases are TGTGCCACCCGTGCACCTAGCAAAGAGACCCAGTACTTC.

This clonotype has a single count. V usage is TRBV9 and J usage is TRBJ2-1, with D possibly being TRBD2 (5 bases). There are 17 residues in the CDR3. Germline-derived CDR1 and CDR2 are SGDLS and YYNGEE. The germline V and J ends were trimmed by 0 bases and 3 bases, with 16 bases remaining between them. CDR3 nucleotide sequence: TGTGCCAGCAGCGTAGGAAGCGGTGGAGCGATCTACAATGAGCAGTTCTTC. Translated: CASSVGSGGAIYNEQFF.

This chain connects TRBV12-3 or TRBV12-4 to TRBJ1-4, with D unresolved. The CDR3 is 13 amino acids. Trimming pared 5 bases from V and 7 bases from J, leaving 11 bases between. CDR3 region: CASSTVVREKLFF. The CDR3 DNA sequence: TGTGCCAGCAGTACAGTTGTCCGTGAAAAACTGTTTTTT.

V gene TRBV15 combines with J gene TRBJ2-7, with 8 bases matching TRBD1. Looked up from germline, CDR1 is LNHNV and CDR2 is YYDKDF (reference sequence). The V and J ends lost 1 base and 5 bases, in that order; junction bases with no gene match: 4. The CDR3 runs 14 residues. In nucleotides, the CDR3 is TGTGCCACCAGCAGAGGGACAGGGCTAAACGAGCAGTACTTC. Its protein is CATSRGTGLNEQYF.

The V gene is TRBV7-6, the J gene TRBJ1-1; D gene ambiguous. Trimming took 5 bases from V and 2 from J, leaving 15 bases between them. From germline, CDR1 is SGHVS and CDR2 FNYEAQ. The CDR3 extends over 15 amino acids. The CDR3 DNA reads TGTGCCAGCAGCCCATACACGTCCGTAAACACTGAAGCTTTCTTT. This sequence encodes CASSPYTSVNTEAFF.

V gene TRBV27 combines with J gene TRBJ1-1, with D possibly being TRBD1 (5 bases). The CDR3 runs 17 residues. Germline CDR1 is MNHEY and CDR2 is SMNVEV (reference sequence). Trimming shortened V by 5 bases and J by 0 bases, and 19 bases separated the two germline ends. CDR3 bases: TGTGCCAGCAGTCCGTTGGTCCGGGGCCGGGTGAACACTGAAGCTTTCTTT. Amino acid sequence: CASSPLVRGRVNTEAFF.

This clonotype was seen a few times. One junction end does not reproduce the germline sequence, and a read error may be involved. The V call is TRBV6-5, the J call TRBJ2-7; 7 bases align to TRBD2. This CDR3 has 16 residues. Looked up from germline, CDR1 is MNHEY and CDR2 is SVGAGI. Written as DNA, the CDR3 is TGTGTCAGCAGTTACCCGCTAGCGGATAGCTCCTACGAGCAGTACTTC. Protein: CVSSYPLADSSYEQYF.

This chain joins TRBV29-1 and TRBJ2-1; 11 bases fit TRBD2. CDR3 length: 15 amino acids. The junction had 7 bases not matched to a gene; V was cut back by 5 bases and J by 4 bases. CDR1 is SQVTM, CDR2 ANQGSEA, per germline. The CDR3 is CSVSLRLAGYNEQFF. The CDR3, as DNA: TGCAGCGTTTCCCTAAGACTAGCGGGGTACAATGAGCAGTTCTTC.

This clonotype came up a few times. The CDR3 spells CASTLSPGQPYGYTF. The CDR3 DNA follows: TGTGCCAGCACCCTCTCACCAGGACAGCCCTATGGCTACACCTTC. The gene calls are TRBV6-6 and TRBJ1-2; a weak D match, TRBD1 (6 bases). CDR1 and CDR2 (germline): MNHNY, SVGAGI (reference sequence). V was clipped by 7 bases and J by 4 bases, with 19 bases between them. The CDR3 totals 15 residues.

This clonotype came up a few times. J is TRBJ2-3 and V is TRBV6-5; 9 positions agree with TRBD1. CDR1 and CDR2 from the germline V gene are MNHEY and SVGAGI. This CDR3 comprises 15 residues. Trimming at V came to 3 bases and at J to 6 bases, leaving 7 bases not matched to a gene. In nucleotides, the CDR3 is TGTGCCAGCAGTTATTGGAGACAGGGGGGGGATACGCAGTATTTT. Its translation is CASSYWRQGGDTQYF.

The gene calls are TRBV5-1 and TRBJ2-1, with D possibly TRBD1 on 5 matching bases. Trimming shortened V by 4 bases and J by 7 bases, and 9 bases separated the two germline ends. The CDR3 spans 12 residues. Germline V gene data show CDR1 as SGHRS and CDR2 as YFSETQ. The CDR3 spells CASSTQGNEQFF. CDR3 bases: TGCGCCAGCAGCACCCAGGGAAATGAGCAGTTCTTC.

In nucleotides, the CDR3 is TGTGCCAGCAGTCCTCTCGGCAGGGTGGACTACGAGCAGTACTTC. Its protein is CASSPLGRVDYEQYF. This chain links TRBV7-9 with TRBJ2-7; D is perhaps TRBD1 (5 bases). This CDR3 is built from 15 residues. Germline V gene sequence: CDR1 SEHNR, CDR2 FQNEAQ (reference sequence). Trimming pared 6 bases from V and 3 bases from J, leaving 18 bases between.

V gene TRBV20-1 combines with J gene TRBJ2-7, with a possible D match to TRBD1 (5 bases). CDR3 length: 11 amino acids. Germline V lookup: CDR1 DFQATT, CDR2 SNEGSKA (reference sequence). The ends were cut back, 6 bases at V and 4 bases at J, with 10 bases in the middle. The CDR3: CSARTLYEQYF. The CDR3 nucleotides read TGCAGTGCGAGGACACTATACGAGCAGTACTTC.